This T cell receptor (beta chain) comes out of a study of graft-versus-host responses after intestinal transplantation. About the research overall: Tacrolimus and steroids were given for around three years to all recipients after anti-thymocyte globulin induction.

Libraries were prepared by immunoSEQ multiplex PCR; TCRdb keeps only in-frame clonotypes and omits some of them. The repertoire has tens of thousands of clones, about nine tenths of them found once; the top ten carry under 2%. Of note for this clone: Its antigen is not identified.

Lymphocytes (intraepithelial and lamina propria) were released by processing the graft tissue. General study points: High graft-versus-host to host-versus-graft clonal ratios were seen in allografts of patients with graft-donor T cell macrochimerism. GvH clones appeared in recipient marrow, some first in ileum or blood.

Here the sequenced sample was ileum tissue, taken 350 to 400 days after transplant. The sequence was obtained from a human patient who received an intestinal transplant, so some T cells may come from the graft donor.

CDR3 region: CASSLGTSGVDTQYF. CDR3 sequence (DNA): TGTGCCAGCAGCTTGGGGACTAGCGGGGTAGATACGCAGTATTTT. The rearrangement uses TRBV11-1 and TRBJ2-3; 13 nucleotides agree with TRBD2. The J segment lost 5 bases and the V segment lost 3 bases, leaving 2 bases of the junction unmatched. The germline gives CDR1 SGHAT, CDR2 FQDESV (reference sequence). The CDR3 spans 15 residues.